Below, one TCR beta chain is given with its context. Germline trimming cut 6 bases from V and 5 bases from J; bases unmatched to any gene: 5. Germline V CDR1 and CDR2: MRHNA, SNTAGT. This CDR3 has 14 amino acids. This specimen belongs to a study of cytomegalovirus exposure and HLA in healthy donors. The method was immunoSEQ multiplex PCR; TCRdb's version includes in-frame clones alone and lacks a portion of them. This sample has some 130,000 clones; about 80% occur once, and the top ten carry just under 30%. The V gene is TRBV6-4, the J gene TRBJ2-3; 10 nucleotides agree with TRBD2. The sample taken for sequencing was PBMCs. The source of this sequence is a man aged 30 to 45 in good health and CMV-seropositive. In DNA form, the CDR3 reads TGTGCCAGCAGAAGCGGGAGGGCCGGAGATACGCAGTATTTT. Translating it yields CASRSGRAGDTQYF.